The next 21 T cell receptor beta chains were all read from a single sample in a study of regulatory T cells in long-lasting Graves disease. Specified time point: persistent/refractory GD, antithyroid drugs over 5 years with positive TRAb. RNA isolated from PBMCs was used to make the TCR library. Building the TCR beta libraries relied on iRepertoire HTBI primers, and CDR3 regions underwent Arm-PCR. TCRdb fed the multiplex PCR reads into MiXCR, producing one record per CDR3 protein. The profile shows 500,000 to 700,000 distinct CDR3 sequences, about 32% of them singletons. The material sequenced was peripheral blood mononuclear cells (PBMCs), taken when the disease was refractory, from a patient treated with antithyroid drugs. The receptors come from a female donor with Graves disease.

The chain carries TRBV5-1 and TRBJ1-2; D uncertain. The CDR3 has 14 residues. CDR1 is SGHRS and CDR2 is YFSETQ in the germline V gene. V was clipped by 2 bases and J by 6 bases, with 14 bases between them. CDR3 sequence (DNA): TGCGCCAGCAGCTTAGCGAGAACCTTGGATGGCTACACCTTC. Translation gives CASSLARTLDGYTF.

The J gene is TRBJ1-1, the V gene TRBV7-3, with a weak D call TRBD1 (5 bases). V gave up 2 bases and J gave up 5 bases, with 12 bases separating them. The CDR3 consists of 14 residues. Germline assignment: CDR1 SGHTA and CDR2 FQGTGA. CDR3 in DNA: TGTGCCAGCAGCTTATCCCCCGGGGGAACTGAAGCTTTCTTT. It codes for CASSLSPGGTEAFF. Variable domain in full (rest from reference TRBV7-3 and TRBJ1-1): GAGVSQTPSNKVTEKGKYVELRCDPISGHTALYWYRQSLGQGPEFLIYFQGTGAADDSGLPNDRFFAVRPEGSVSTLKIQRTERGDSAVYLCASSLSPGGTEAFFGQGTRLTVV.

The CDR3 sequence: CASSATLGTEAFF. CDR3 nucleotides: TGCGCCAGCAGTGCAACCCTGGGCACTGAAGCTTTCTTT. The rearrangement links TRBV10-1 to TRBJ1-1; D ambiguous. The germline V gene encodes CDR1 WNHNN and CDR2 SYGVQD (reference sequence). The ends were cut back, 4 bases at V and 4 bases at J, with 10 bases in the middle. This CDR3 region has 13 residues.

The chain uses TRBV5-1 and TRBJ2-4; 9 nucleotides line up with TRBD1. With 0 bases clipped from V and 7 bases from J, the junction kept 5 bases outside the gene matches. The CDR3 is made up of 15 amino acids. Looked up from germline, CDR1 is SGHRS and CDR2 is YFSETQ. Here the CDR3 DNA reads TGCGCCAGCAGCTTGGGACAGGGGGGCTACAACATTCAGTACTTC. It yields the protein CASSLGQGGYNIQYF.

This clonotype was recorded many times. V usage is TRBV12-5 and J usage is TRBJ1-2; possible D gene TRBD1, 6 bases. This CDR3 has 13 amino acids. The germline gives CDR1 LGHNT, CDR2 FRNRAP. Trimming cost V 1 base and J 6 bases, with 9 bases left between them. The CDR3, as DNA: TGTGCTAGTGGTTTGGACAGGGTCCATGGCTACACCTTC. It encodes CASGLDRVHGYTF.

DNA of the CDR3: TGTGCCAGCAGTGTCCACCCGTTGGGGGACTCGGCCTACGAGCAGTACTTC. Amino acid sequence: CASSVHPLGDSAYEQYF. This chain connects TRBV25-1 to TRBJ2-7, with D tentatively TRBD2 (6 bases). In germline, CDR1 is MGHDK, CDR2 SYGVNS. The length of the CDR3 is 17 residues. V was shortened by 4 bases and J by 2 bases, with 21 bases between the two germline ends.

Only a few counts were recorded for this clonotype. This sequence joins TRBV20-1 and TRBJ2-7; D is ambiguous. The CDR3 covers 12 residues. Germline CDR1 reads DFQATT; CDR2 reads SNEGSKA (reference sequence). Between the trimmed V and J ends, which lost 4 bases and 2 bases, there was a span of 9 bases. The chain's CDR3 is CSAIPHTYEQYF. CDR3 coding DNA: TGCAGTGCTATCCCCCACACCTACGAGCAGTACTTC.

A remark on this clonotype: It may be a read error: a sequence one base away is much more abundant. The rearrangement joins TRBV11-2 to TRBJ2-7; possible D gene TRBD2, 5 bases. The germline V and J ends were trimmed by 0 bases and 9 bases, with 12 bases remaining between them. The CDR3 length is 13 residues. Germline lookup yields CDR1 SGHAT and CDR2 FQNNGV. The CDR3 here is CASSLERALGQYF. The CDR3 DNA reads as TGTGCCAGCAGCTTAGAGAGGGCGCTCGGGCAGTACTTC.

The gene calls are TRBV14 and TRBJ2-7; D is uncertain. The CDR3 sequence is 11 residues long. Germline V lookup: CDR1 SGHDN, CDR2 FVKESK. With 3 bases removed from V and 6 bases from J, the gap between germline ends came to 6 bases. In DNA, the CDR3 is TGTGCCAGCAGCCAGGGAACCGAGCAGTACTTC. It yields the protein CASSQGTEQYF. Full variable domain (remainder filled in from reference TRBV14 and TRBJ2-7): EAGVTQFPSHSVIEKGQTVTLRCDPISGHDNLYWYRRVMGKEIKFLLHFVKESKQDESGMPNNRFLAERTGGTYSTLKVQPAELEDSGVYFCASSQGTEQYFGPGTRLTVT.

This clonotype was recorded a few times. This rearrangement joins TRBV9 to TRBJ1-2, with TRBD1 identical over 9 bases. CDR3 length: 14 amino acids. V lost 0 bases to trimming and J lost 8 bases; unmatched junction nucleotides: 5. The germline V gene encodes CDR1 SGDLS and CDR2 YYNGEE. CDR3 in DNA: TGTGCCAGCAGCGTAGATTGGACAGGGGCCGGCTACACCTTC. It yields the protein CASSVDWTGAGYTF.

This clonotype was found many times. V gene TRBV12-3 or TRBV12-4 combines with J gene TRBJ2-1, with 10 nucleotides matching TRBD2. Trimming cost V 6 bases and J 1 base; bases outside gene matches: 12. The length of the CDR3 is 18 residues. The CDR3 sequence is CASRYRGSSGGSYNEQFF. The CDR3 bases are TGTGCCAGCAGGTACAGGGGTTCTAGCGGGGGATCCTACAATGAGCAGTTCTTC.

This clonotype has more than one count but fewer than ten. This chain uses TRBV18 with TRBJ1-6; perhaps TRBD1 as D (5 bases). With 6 bases removed from V and 10 bases from J, the gap between germline ends came to 19 bases. Germline V gives CDR1 KGHSH, CDR2 LQKENI. The CDR3 sequence is 15 residues long. For the CDR3, the DNA is TGTGCCAGCTCGCAGACAGACTCGAAGGTGTCACCCCTCCACTTT. Residues: CASSQTDSKVSPLHF.

This clonotype was counted between two and nine times. CDR3 nucleotides: TGCAGTGCTAGTGTCCAGGGACTAGCGGACCTTTCCTACGAGCAGTACTTC. This codes for CSASVQGLADLSYEQYF. The J gene is TRBJ2-7, the V gene TRBV20-1, with 11 bases that match TRBD2. The CDR3 sequence is 17 residues long. CDR1 and CDR2 from the germline V gene are DFQATT and SNEGSKA (reference sequence). The ends lost 3 bases at V and 1 base at J; junction bases unmatched: 11.

This clonotype has a handful of counts. The V and J genes are TRBV12-5 and TRBJ1-2; D ambiguous. Germline V gene sequence: CDR1 LGHNT, CDR2 FRNRAP. The CDR3 consists of 16 residues. V lost 0 bases to trimming and J lost 2 bases, with 13 bases between them. CDR3 coding DNA: TGTGCTAGTGGTTTGGTACGGGTACAGTTAAACTATGGCTACACCTTC. As protein: CASGLVRVQLNYGYTF.

The J gene is TRBJ2-4, the V gene TRBV6-2 or TRBV6-3, with 7 bases lining up with TRBD2. The CDR3 has 17 residues. The V segment lost 5 bases and the J segment 2 bases; nucleotides outside the gene matches: 12. Germline assignment: CDR1 MNHEY and CDR2 SVGEGT. The CDR3 DNA follows: TGTGCCAGCAGTAACCCCGGGGGAGGGCTCACCAAAAACATTCAGTACTTC. Its translation: CASSNPGGGLTKNIQYF.

In its sample, this clonotype was seen a few times. This chain connects TRBV6-4 to TRBJ1-1; the D is unclear. Germline V CDR1 and CDR2: MRHNA, SNTAGT. V gave up 5 bases and J gave up 1 base, with 17 bases separating them. This CDR3 has 16 amino acids. The CDR3 region has the DNA TGTGCCAGCAGTCCTCGGGGAGGCCGGGGGAACACTGAAGCTTTCTTT. This gives the protein CASSPRGGRGNTEAFF.

This clonotype turned up a few times. The chain links TRBV12-3 or TRBV12-4 to TRBJ2-7; D gene ambiguous. This CDR3 is 14 amino acids long. V lost 3 bases and J lost 6, with 15 bases in between. For the CDR3, the DNA is TGTGCCAGCAGTTTCCCTCCCGAAAGGTCCGAGCAGTACTTC. Its protein is CASSFPPERSEQYF.

This clonotype has only a few counts. The CDR3 sequence: CRRGGETNLYEQYF. The CDR3 DNA reads as TGCAGACGTGGGGGGGAGACGAACCTCTACGAGCAGTACTTC. V is TRBV20-1 and J is TRBJ2-7; the match to TRBD2 covers 7 bases. Germline loops: CDR1 DFQATT, CDR2 SNEGSKA (reference sequence). The CDR3 is 14 amino acids.

This clonotype was detected ten times or more. The chain is built from TRBV12-3 or TRBV12-4 and TRBJ1-2; no clear D gene. Trimming removed 5 bases at V and 8 bases at J, with 15 bases between. The CDR3 has 13 residues. The CDR3 sequence: CASSPQGSKGYTF. DNA of the CDR3: TGTGCCAGCAGTCCGCAAGGGTCGAAAGGCTACACCTTC.

This clonotype was counted between two and nine times. The V gene is TRBV28, the J gene TRBJ1-5, with 9 positions matching TRBD1. CDR1 and CDR2 (germline): MDHEN, SYDVKM. The CDR3 consists of 14 residues. J gave up 9 bases and V 5 bases, and 8 bases lay outside the gene matches. The CDR3 nucleotides are TGTGCCAGCAGTCCGGGGACAGGGAAGGCGCCCCAGCATTTT. Protein sequence: CASSPGTGKAPQHF.

J is TRBJ1-1 and V is TRBV19, with 8 positions matching TRBD1. V lost 7 bases and J lost 10; bases outside the gene matches: 11. Germline values: CDR1 LNHDA, CDR2 SQIVND (reference sequence). The CDR3 is made up of 13 amino acids. The CDR3 coding sequence is TGTGCCAGTAATGGGCAGGGGGCGAATGGAGCTTTCTTT. This sequence encodes CASNGQGANGAFF.